The present T cell receptor (beta chain) was sequenced within a study of cytomegalovirus exposure and HLA in healthy donors. Overall study results and limits: Using the classifier, cytomegalovirus status was reportedly diagnosed with high specificity and sensitivity.

About this clone: What it recognizes is unknown.

This CDR3 is 14 amino acids long. Per germline, CDR1 SGHRS and CDR2 YFSETQ. The V gene end was trimmed by 6 bases and the J gene end by 5 bases; junction bases not matched to a gene: 8. PCR primers comprised 60 Vbeta and 13 Jbeta primers. TCRdb's table, derived via immunoSEQ multiplex PCR, lists solely in-frame clones and lacks some. The sample's table shows 200,000 or so clones. The specimen sequenced was PBMCs. This chain connects TRBV5-1 to TRBJ1-1; 9 bases are shared with TRBD1. The TCR was taken from a boy aged 5-17 years in good health and CMV-seronegative. CDR3 in DNA: TGCGCCAGCACCCTAACAGGGGGCAGGACTGAAGCTTTCTTT. Encoded protein: CASTLTGGRTEAFF.